Listed below are T cell receptor beta chains from one sample, sequenced in a study of chemoradiotherapy in HPV16-positive cancers. Generated by immunoSEQ multiplex PCR, the TCRdb table keeps only in-frame clones and is missing some. Seen here are some 30,000 clones, around three quarters observed once, and the top ten hold approximately 4.2%. The sequencing here drew on blood, taken from a patient who underwent chemoradiotherapy. These TCRs come from a human donor with HPV-associated anogenital cancer. Each CDR3 is given with its conserved first and last residue. Fields, in order: clone size, D gene, J gene, V gene, CDR3 DNA, CDR3 protein. D genes are given only for firm matches. Expanded clones are given a class, and other clones once, few, many or no size at all.

NA,TRBD1,TRBJ1-2,TRBV5-1,TGCGCCAGCAGCTTAACCCGGGACAGGGGGCGTCGAGGCTACACCTTC,CASSLTRDRGRRGYTF
few,NA,TRBJ1-4,TRBV5-1,TGCGCCAGCAGGACGGGGGGGACTAATGAAAAACTGTTTTTT,CASRTGGTNEKLFF
NA,TRBD2,TRBJ2-7,TRBV30,TGTGCCTGGAGTCGATTAGCGGGGGCAGGAGGAGACGAGCAGTACTTC,CAWSRLAGAGGDEQYF
NA,NA,TRBJ2-7,TRBV4-1,TGCGCCAGCAGCCAAGGGTACGGGGGATCCGAGCAGTACTTC,CASSQGYGGSEQYF
NA,NA,TRBJ1-2,TRBV27,TGTGCCAGCAGTCCAGGGGATTGGGACTATGGCTACACCTTC,CASSPGDWDYGYTF
NA,NA,TRBJ2-3,TRBV29-1,TGCAGCGTTACCGAAAGGGGGGTGTCAGATACGCAGTATTTT,CSVTERGVSDTQYF
NA,TRBD2,TRBJ2-3,TRBV29-1,TGCAGCGTTCGAGGTGCTGGGGGTTTGACTAGCGGGGCTAGCACAGATACGCAGTATTTT,CSVRGAGGLTSGASTDTQYF
NA,TRBD1,TRBJ2-7,TRBV2,TGTGCCAGCAGTGAGAGGACAGGGGTCCCCTACGAGCAGTACTTC,CASSERTGVPYEQYF
NA,TRBD2,TRBJ2-1,TRBV5-1,TGCGCCAGCAGCTTATTAGCGGGGGGTGGTAATGAGCAGTTCTTC,CASSLLAGGGNEQFF
NA,NA,TRBJ2-3,TRBV14,TGTGCCAGCAGCCAAGATACGAGAACTACAGATACGCAGTATTTT,CASSQDTRTTDTQYF
NA,TRBD1,TRBJ1-1,TRBV19,TGTGCCAGTAACTGGGACAGTATGAACACTGAAGCTTTCTTT,CASNWDSMNTEAFF
NA,TRBD1,TRBJ2-3,TRBV7-9,TGTGCCAGCAGCTCACGACAGGGGGCGGGCATTGGAGATACGCAGTATTTT,CASSSRQGAGIGDTQYF
NA,NA,TRBJ1-6,TRBV10-2,TGCGCCACCCGAGAGGCCACTGGGGGAGGAGGGTCACCCCTCCACTTT,CATREATGGGGSPLHF
NA,NA,TRBJ2-7,TRBV7-2,TGTGCCAGCAGCCAGCACTCCTACGAGCAGTACTTC,CASSQHSYEQYF
NA,NA,TRBJ1-1,TRBV6-5,TGTGCCAGCAGTTCAAGAAGACCGCAGGGGAACACTGAAGCTTTCTTT,CASSSRRPQGNTEAFF
NA,NA,TRBJ1-6,TRBV5-6,TGTGCCAGCAGCTTAATAACAGGGTGGGATTCACCCCTCCACTTT,CASSLITGWDSPLHF
once,NA,TRBJ1-4,TRBV5-6,TGTGCCAGCACCCCTCAACAGGGTCTAGGTGAAAAACTGTTTTTT,CASTPQQGLGEKLFF
few,NA,TRBJ1-5,TRBV27,TGTGCCAGCAGTTTATCTGCCTGGGGGGATCAGCCCCAGCATTTT,CASSLSAWGDQPQHF
NA,TRBD1,TRBJ2-1,TRBV7-9,TGTGCCAGCAGCTTTCGACCGGGACAGGGGATTAATGAGCAGTTCTTC,CASSFRPGQGINEQFF
NA,TRBD1,TRBJ1-1,TRBV9,TGTGCCAGCAGCGTAGGGACAGGGAACACTGAAGCTTTCTTT,CASSVGTGNTEAFF
NA,NA,TRBJ2-5,TRBV5-1,TGCGCCAGGGAGGGATATCCCCAGTACTTC,CAREGYPQYF
NA,NA,TRBJ2-1,TRBV29-1,TGCAGCGCCGACTCGGGGGCCGGTCACAATGAGCAGTTCTTC,CSADSGAGHNEQFF
NA,NA,TRBJ1-5,TRBV7-6,TGTGCCAGCAGCTTAGCGGCAGGGGTAATCAGCAATCAGCCCCAGCATTTT,CASSLAAGVISNQPQHF
NA,TRBD2,TRBJ2-2,TRBV19,TGTGCCAGTAGTTTTAGCGGGGGGCTTCCGAACACCGGGGAGCTGTTTTTT,CASSFSGGLPNTGELFF
NA,NA,TRBJ2-7,TRBV6-1,TGTGCCAGCAGCCCTTTGGGGCAGGCGACCTACGAGCAGTACTTC,CASSPLGQATYEQYF
NA,NA,TRBJ1-5,TRBV7-8,TGTGCCAGCAGCCCGACAACCAATCAGCCCCAGCATTTT,CASSPTTNQPQHF
NA,TRBD1,TRBJ2-5,TRBV7-3,TGTGCCAGCAGCTTAGCCGGGACAGGGCGAGAGACCCAGTACTTC,CASSLAGTGRETQYF
once,TRBD2,TRBJ2-3,TRBV6-5,TGTGCCAGCTCGGGGACTAGCGTGCGGACAGATACGCAGTATTTT,CASSGTSVRTDTQYF
NA,NA,TRBJ1-6,TRBV4-1,TGCGCCAGCAGCCAAGATAGAAGGGGCTATAATTCACCCCTCCACTTT,CASSQDRRGYNSPLHF
NA,NA,TRBJ1-2,TRBV28,TGTGCCAGCAGTTTATCGCTGGATTCCTATGGCTACACCTTC,CASSLSLDSYGYTF
few,TRBD1,TRBJ1-4,TRBV9,TGTGCCAGCAGCGAGGGGGGACAGGGGGCTTATGAAAAACTGTTTTTT,CASSEGGQGAYEKLFF
NA,NA,TRBJ1-6,TRBV9,TGTGCCAGCAGCGTAAGCTCCTATAATTCACCCCTCCACTTT,CASSVSSYNSPLHF
NA,NA,TRBJ1-2,TRBV9,TGTGCCAGTTCCTACTCTAACTATGGCTACACCTTC,CASSYSNYGYTF
NA,TRBD1,TRBJ2-5,TRBV6-5,TGTGCCAGCAGCGGACAGGCCCTAGGTGAAGAGACCCAGTACTTC,CASSGQALGEETQYF
NA,NA,TRBJ2-7,TRBV29-1,TGCAGCGTTGAAGATCGCAGATACGAGCAGTACTTC,CSVEDRRYEQYF
NA,NA,TRBJ1-5,TRBV19,TGTGCCAGTAGTATTAATGGTGAGAGCAATCAGCCCCAGCATTTT,CASSINGESNQPQHF
NA,NA,TRBJ2-1,TRBV19,TGTGCCAGTAGTATAGCAGTCAATGAGCAGTTCTTC,CASSIAVNEQFF
NA,NA,TRBJ1-3,TRBV15,TGTGCCACCAGCTTATCCGCGGCATCGGGAAACACCATATATTTT,CATSLSAASGNTIYF
NA,NA,TRBJ1-2,TRBV7-6,TGTGCCAGCAGCTTAGCTCCTGGGGGGGCGAATGGCTACACCTTC,CASSLAPGGANGYTF
NA,NA,TRBJ1-5,TRBV7-9,TGTGCCAGCAGCCAAGGTGGGTTTGGCAATCAGCCCCAGCATTTT,CASSQGGFGNQPQHF
NA,TRBD2,TRBJ2-3,TRBV11-1,TGTGCCAGCAGCACTGGACTAGCGGGGGGGCCTACAGATACGCAGTATTTT,CASSTGLAGGPTDTQYF
NA,NA,TRBJ2-3,TRBV5-1,TGCGCCAGCAGCTTGAGGAGGGCAGATACGCAGTATTTT,CASSLRRADTQYF
NA,NA,TRBJ1-3,TRBV6-5,TGTGCCAGCAGTTACTCGGTTGGAAACACCATATATTTT,CASSYSVGNTIYF
NA,NA,TRBJ2-2,TRBV2,TGTGCCAGCATAGGGGCAGGGAGGTCCGGGGAGCTGTTTTTT,CASIGAGRSGELFF
once,TRBD2,TRBJ2-5,TRBV10-3,TGTGCCATCAGTGGGTCTAGCGGGGGCCAAGAGACCCAGTACTTC,CAISGSSGGQETQYF
NA,NA,TRBJ2-3,TRBV7-2,TGTGCCAGCAGCACCAGGGTCGCAGATACGCAGTATTTT,CASSTRVADTQYF
few,NA,TRBJ1-6,TRBV5-4,TGTGCCAGCAGCTTGGAACCAAAAGGGTATAATTCACCCCTCCACTTT,CASSLEPKGYNSPLHF
NA,NA,TRBJ1-5,TRBV19,TGTGCCACCACCACGAACCTACAGAACAATCAGCCCCAGCATTTT,CATTTNLQNNQPQHF
NA,NA,TRBJ1-5,TRBV18,TGTGCCAGCTCACCACCGTCGACAGTCAATCAGCCCCAGCATTTT,CASSPPSTVNQPQHF
NA,NA,TRBJ1-6,TRBV18,TGTGCCAGCTCACCATCCGATGGGGTTTATTCACCCCTCCACTTT,CASSPSDGVYSPLHF
NA,NA,TRBJ2-1,TRBV9,TGTGCCAGCAGCGCTAACAATGAGCAGTTCTTC,CASSANNEQFF
once,TRBD2,TRBJ2-3,TRBV30,TGTGCCTGGACCCCGGGACTAGCGGGATCAGATACGCAGTATTTT,CAWTPGLAGSDTQYF
NA,NA,TRBJ2-5,TRBV6-1,TGTGCCAGCAGTGATAGAGGGCGAGGGGAGACCCAGTACTTC,CASSDRGRGETQYF
few,TRBD2,TRBJ2-1,TRBV20-1,TGCAGTGCAACACTCGGGACTAGCAGGTTCTTC,CSATLGTSRFF
NA,NA,TRBJ2-2,TRBV30,TGTGCCTGGAGTCCTGTCGGGACCCAACGTCGGACCGGGGAGCTGTTTTTT,CAWSPVGTQRRTGELFF
NA,TRBD1,TRBJ1-6,TRBV7-2,TGTGCCAGCAGCTTAGAGGCAGGGGGCTCCTATAATTCACCCCTCCACTTT,CASSLEAGGSYNSPLHF
NA,NA,TRBJ2-2,TRBV5-1,TGCGCCAGCAGCCCCTGGGATGTCACCGGGGAGCTGTTTTTT,CASSPWDVTGELFF
NA,NA,TRBJ2-7,TRBV18,TGTGCCAGCTCACCACCGATGAATTCCTACGAGCAGTACTTC,CASSPPMNSYEQYF
NA,NA,TRBJ2-7,TRBV2,TGTGCCAGTCGTGCCAACTACGAGCAGTACTTC,CASRANYEQYF